This record looks at one T cell receptor (beta chain) sequence and its context. The antigen is not known. As for time point: 2015-2016 season, pre-vaccination. Community-dwelling subjects without influenza vaccination in the prior 6 months were enrolled. The record originates from a study of follicular helper T cells after annual influenza vaccination. TCRdb's table, derived via immunoSEQ multiplex PCR, lists solely in-frame clones and lacks some. The sample shows some 10,000 clones, approximately 81% of them seen only once. General observations from the study: ICOS-CD38- cTfh most often held earlier Day 7 ICOS+CD38+ clones. ICOS+CD38+ cTfh clonality tracked population frequency, and its change tracked circulating plasmablast change. Yearly vaccinations repeatedly recalled conserved clonotypes in ICOS+CD38+ cTfh.

V lost 0 bases to trimming and J lost 4 bases, with 4 bases between them. The CDR3 is 12 amino acids. CDR1 and CDR2 from the germline V gene are SGHRS and YFSETQ. The sequence was obtained from an adult who received the influenza vaccine. This sequence joins TRBV5-1 and TRBJ1-1; no clear D. The sequencing used CXCR5+ CD38- circulating T follicular helper cells from blood, collected on the day of influenza vaccination. Sample subset: circulating Tfh, non-naive CD4+CXCR5+PD-1+ (ICOS+CD38+ or ICOS-CD38-). CDR3 nucleotides: TGCGCCAGCAGCTTGGGAAGCACTGAAGCTTTCTTT. It translates to CASSLGSTEAFF.